This T cell receptor beta chain was captured in a study of shared clonotypes between healthy human individuals (dated by TCRdb to about 2020). For the wider study: A couple of women and a few men aged 18 to 49 years were included in the cohort. To increase sequencing depth and limit assay-specific biases, TCR repertoire library preparation and sequencing were carried out by different laboratories using diverse techniques. For each donor, CD4 naive and CD4 memory were each run on three plates, CD8 naive on two plates, and CD8 memory on one plate. To estimate repertoire size and how much clonotypes are shared between individuals, the study performed deep sequencing of blood TCR repertoires from roughly five healthy adults. Leukapheresis yielded between about 0.9 and 10 billion PBMCs per donor.

Using the deep immunoSEQ assay, TCR CDR3 regions were amplified from genomic DNA by multiplex PCR. Extracted genomic DNA from each cell subset was spread evenly across all wells of several immunoSEQ 96-well plates, with each plate serving as a replicate. For sorted subsets, approximately 210 ng genomic DNA, equal to approximately 30,000 T cell genomes, was loaded into each replicate PCR. Purified libraries were quantified with a Qubit 3.0 fluorometer, sized on a Bioanalyzer 2100, and re-quantified with the KAPA Library Quantification kit. A separate single-read 150-cycle Illumina NextSeq 550 flow cell was used to sequence each immunoSEQ 96-well plate. In the original analysis: Because only junctional sequences without quality scores were contained in the immunoSEQ output, filtering matching that applied to full-length reads could not be performed. Sequences were annotated with PyIR, a Python wrapper for IgBLAST v1.9, and V/J genes and CDR3 were assigned using IMGT germline references. Reads were removed for weak V/J assignments (E-value above 1e-6), missing CDR3, stop codons, out-of-frame junctions, or ambiguous translated residues. A V3J clonotype was defined by an identical inferred V gene, J gene, and CDR3 amino acid sequence. The percentage overlap between two repertoires was calculated by dividing the number of shared unique clonotypes by the size of the smaller repertoire. RTK rarefaction, the Chao1 estimator, and Recon v2.1 estimates of unobserved clonotypes were used to assess repertoire richness. For all TCRbeta clonotypes obtained by the gDNA method from a few donors, generation probabilities were computed with OLGA. TCRdb holds this immuneACCESS table with in-frame rearrangements only. Some clones are missing; in checked studies, unresolved V genes explain under half, and the rest has no known cause. The V and J calls and the clone size are those of that table, but D and trimming were determined from the DNA. Within this sample are a few million clones, with about nine tenths of them counted one time only. The leading ten clones occupy approximately 0.39% of the sample.

What the research found in general, with its limitations: Across four donors, roughly 5.1% of naive CD4, approximately 4% of naive CD8, 2.3% of memory CD4, and roughly 0.4% of memory CD8 clonotypes were shared. Naive subsets generally had larger estimated clonotype richness than memory subsets. Only blood was sampled, and tissue TCR repertoires likely differ from those in blood. Even with the large sequencing depth, rarefaction of the sorted-subset datasets indicated that sequencing was incomplete. The genetic and exposure-history diversity represented was limited by the small number of donors. Pairwise subsampling indicated that sequencing depth was expected to affect the degree of clonotype sharing among donors. Clonotypes shared by all four sorted-subset donors showed higher generation probabilities than non-shared clonotypes.

Worth noting for this clone: Its antigen target is currently unknown. Per-nucleotide qualities are absent, and no much larger clonotype sits a single base away.

Healthy HIV-negative adults with no recently reported acute infections or vaccinations were included as donors. Every donor was a Caucasian adult living in Nashville, Tennessee, USA. CD4+ T cells were enriched by magnetic negative selection; naive cells were then positively selected on CD45RA, and the negative fraction formed the memory subset. Blood was obtained by leukapheresis, after which PBMCs were separated by Ficoll-Histopaque density gradient centrifugation and cryopreserved in liquid nitrogen vapor phase. Purity and quantity of every magnetically sorted T cell population were checked by analytical flow cytometry. Genomic DNA was isolated from each sorted fraction and quantified by UV absorbance on a Nanodrop 2000c. This receptor was obtained from a man younger than 30 in good health. Some clones in this sample may be carry-over from other donors' samples. The sequencing input was naive CD4+ T cells from PBMCs. The sample's cell subset or site label, in plain terms: CD45RA+ positively selected.

The nucleotides are TGTGCCAGCAGCTTGGTATCCACAGATACGCAGTATTTT. This translates into CASSLVSTDTQYF. This chain joins TRBV5-8 to TRBJ2-3, with an unclear D gene assignment. CDR1 and CDR2 are drawn from the germline V gene: SGHTS, YDEGEE. The trim is 0 bases for V and 2 bases for J, with a gap of 4 bases between the germline ends. Measured from the cysteine to the phenylalanine, the CDR3 is 13 residues long. The read is trimmed to its CDR3 DNA, 39 bases read in frame from base 1.